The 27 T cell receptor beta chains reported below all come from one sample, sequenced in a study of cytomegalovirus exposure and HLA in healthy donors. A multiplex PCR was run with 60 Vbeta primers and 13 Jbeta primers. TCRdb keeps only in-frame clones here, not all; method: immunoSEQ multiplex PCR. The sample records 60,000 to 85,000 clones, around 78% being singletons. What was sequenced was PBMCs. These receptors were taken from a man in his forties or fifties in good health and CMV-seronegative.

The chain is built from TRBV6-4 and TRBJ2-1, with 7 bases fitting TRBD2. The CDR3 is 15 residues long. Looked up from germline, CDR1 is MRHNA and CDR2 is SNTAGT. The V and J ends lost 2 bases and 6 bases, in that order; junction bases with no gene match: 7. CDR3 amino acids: CASSDGRGGGNEQFF. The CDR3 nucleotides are TGTGCCAGCAGTGACGGGCGGGGCGGGGGCAATGAGCAGTTCTTC.

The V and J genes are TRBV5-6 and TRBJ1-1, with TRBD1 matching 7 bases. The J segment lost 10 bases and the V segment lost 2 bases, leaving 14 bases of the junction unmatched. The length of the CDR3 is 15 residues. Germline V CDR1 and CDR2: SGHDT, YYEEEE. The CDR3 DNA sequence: TGTGCCAGCAGCTTAGCGATGGGGCAGGGGGGCAGAGCTTTCTTT. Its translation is CASSLAMGQGGRAFF.

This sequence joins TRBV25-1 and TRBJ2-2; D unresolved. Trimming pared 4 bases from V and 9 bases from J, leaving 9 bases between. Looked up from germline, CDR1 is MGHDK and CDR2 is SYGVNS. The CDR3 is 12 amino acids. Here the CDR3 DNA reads TGTGCCAGCAGTGCACAGTCCAGGGAGCTGTTTTTT. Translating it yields CASSAQSRELFF.

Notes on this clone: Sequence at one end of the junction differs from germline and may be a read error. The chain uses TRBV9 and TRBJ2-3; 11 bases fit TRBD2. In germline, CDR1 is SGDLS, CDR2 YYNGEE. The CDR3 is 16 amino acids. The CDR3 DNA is TGTGCCAGCAGCGTCATAGCGGGAGGGCCCACAGATACGCGGTATTTT. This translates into CASSVIAGGPTDTRYF.

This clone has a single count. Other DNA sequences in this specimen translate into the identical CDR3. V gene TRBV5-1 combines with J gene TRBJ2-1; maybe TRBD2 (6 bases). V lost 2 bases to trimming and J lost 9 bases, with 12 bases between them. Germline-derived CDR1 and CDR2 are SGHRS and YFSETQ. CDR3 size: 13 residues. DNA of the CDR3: TGCGCCAGCAGCTTCCGACCGGAGGGTGAGCAGTTCTTC. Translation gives CASSFRPEGEQFF.

As DNA, the CDR3 is TGTGCCAGCAGTAACGGACTAGCGGGAGTAACCGGGGAGCTGTTTTTT. Amino acids: CASSNGLAGVTGELFF. The rearrangement links TRBV28 to TRBJ2-2; 13 nucleotides match TRBD2. Germline V gives CDR1 MDHEN, CDR2 SYDVKM. The CDR3 loop spans 16 amino acids. V lost 5 bases to trimming and J lost 5 bases; unmatched junction nucleotides: 5. Full variable domain (rest looked up from reference TRBV28 and TRBJ2-2): DVKVTQSSRYLVKRTGEKVFLECVQDMDHENMFWYRQDPGLGLRLIYFSYDVKMKEKGDIPEGYSVSREKKERFSLILESASTNQTSMYLCASSNGLAGVTGELFFGEGSRLTVL.

CDR3 nucleotides: TGTGCCAGCAGCTTAGACAGACAAGAGACCCAGTACTTC. As protein: CASSLDRQETQYF. This chain joins TRBV11-2 and TRBJ2-5; D unclear. Germline V gene data show CDR1 as SGHAT and CDR2 as FQNNGV. This CDR3 region has 13 residues. The V end lost 0 bases, the J end lost 2 bases, and 4 bases lay between the germline ends.

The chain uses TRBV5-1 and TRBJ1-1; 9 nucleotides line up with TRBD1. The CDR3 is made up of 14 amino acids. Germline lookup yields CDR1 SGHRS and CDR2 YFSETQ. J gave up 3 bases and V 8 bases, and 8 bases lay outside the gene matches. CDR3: CASTTGGADTEAFF. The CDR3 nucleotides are TGCGCCAGTACCACAGGGGGCGCGGACACTGAAGCTTTCTTT.

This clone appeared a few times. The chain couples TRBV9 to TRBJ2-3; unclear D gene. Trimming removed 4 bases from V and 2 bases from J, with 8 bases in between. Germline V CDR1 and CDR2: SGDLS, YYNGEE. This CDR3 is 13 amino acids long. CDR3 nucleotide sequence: TGTGCCAGCAGCTCCAGAATCACAGATACGCAGTATTTT. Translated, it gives CASSSRITDTQYF. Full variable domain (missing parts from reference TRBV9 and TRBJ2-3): DSGVTQTPKHLITATGQRVTLRCSPRSGDLSVYWYQQSLDQGLQFLIQYYNGEERAKGNILERFSAQQFPDLHSELNLSSLELGDSALYFCASSSRITDTQYFGPGTRLTVL.

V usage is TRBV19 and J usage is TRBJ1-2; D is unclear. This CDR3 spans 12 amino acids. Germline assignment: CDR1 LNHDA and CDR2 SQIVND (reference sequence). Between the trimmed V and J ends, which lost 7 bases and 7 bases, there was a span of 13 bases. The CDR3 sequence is CASMGGETGYTF. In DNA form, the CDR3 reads TGTGCCAGTATGGGCGGGGAGACTGGCTACACCTTC.

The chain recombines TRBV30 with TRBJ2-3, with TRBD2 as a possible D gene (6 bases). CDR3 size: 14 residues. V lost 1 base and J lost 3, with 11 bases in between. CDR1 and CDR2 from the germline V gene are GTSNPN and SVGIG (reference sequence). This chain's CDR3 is CAWSGGDWTDTQYF. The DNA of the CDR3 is TGTGCCTGGAGTGGAGGGGACTGGACAGATACGCAGTATTTT.

The DNA of the CDR3 is TGTGCCAGCAGTTACGGGGACACTCCTGGAAACACCATATATTTT. Its translation is CASSYGDTPGNTIYF. This chain links TRBV6-5 with TRBJ1-3, with D perhaps matching TRBD1 (6 bases). The V and J ends lost 2 bases and 2 bases respectively, with 10 bases between them. CDR1 is MNHEY, CDR2 SVGAGI, per germline. This CDR3 has 15 residues.

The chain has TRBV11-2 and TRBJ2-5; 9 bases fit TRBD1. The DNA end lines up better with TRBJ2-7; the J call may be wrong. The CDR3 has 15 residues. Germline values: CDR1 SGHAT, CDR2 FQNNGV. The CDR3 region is CASRPTGGLSGEQYF. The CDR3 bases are TGTGCCAGCAGGCCCACAGGGGGCTTAAGTGGCGAGCAGTACTTC.

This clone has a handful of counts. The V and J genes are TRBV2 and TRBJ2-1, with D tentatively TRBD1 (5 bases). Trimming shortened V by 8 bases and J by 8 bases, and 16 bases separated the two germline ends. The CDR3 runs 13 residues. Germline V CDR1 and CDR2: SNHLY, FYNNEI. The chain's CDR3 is CASQGRFNDEQFF. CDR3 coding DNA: TGTGCCAGCCAGGGCCGCTTTAATGATGAGCAGTTCTTC.

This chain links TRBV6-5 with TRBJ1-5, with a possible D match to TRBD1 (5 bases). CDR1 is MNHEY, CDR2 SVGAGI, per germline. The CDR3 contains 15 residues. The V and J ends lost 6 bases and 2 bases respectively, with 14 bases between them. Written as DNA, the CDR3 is TGTGCCAGCAGCTCCAGTGGCAGGGGCAATCAGCCCCAGCATTTT. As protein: CASSSSGRGNQPQHF.

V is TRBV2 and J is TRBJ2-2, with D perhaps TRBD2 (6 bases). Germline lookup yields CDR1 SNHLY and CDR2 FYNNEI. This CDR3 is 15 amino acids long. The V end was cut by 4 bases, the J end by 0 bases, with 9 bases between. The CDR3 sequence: CASSVKRANTGELFF. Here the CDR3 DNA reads TGTGCCAGCAGTGTCAAGCGGGCGAACACCGGGGAGCTGTTTTTT.

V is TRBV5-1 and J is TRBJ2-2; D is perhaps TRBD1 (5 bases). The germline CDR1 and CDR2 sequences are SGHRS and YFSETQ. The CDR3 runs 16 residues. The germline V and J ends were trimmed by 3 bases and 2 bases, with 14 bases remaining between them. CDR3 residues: CASSWQGPGNTGELFF. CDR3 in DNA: TGCGCCAGCAGCTGGCAGGGTCCTGGAAACACCGGGGAGCTGTTTTTT.

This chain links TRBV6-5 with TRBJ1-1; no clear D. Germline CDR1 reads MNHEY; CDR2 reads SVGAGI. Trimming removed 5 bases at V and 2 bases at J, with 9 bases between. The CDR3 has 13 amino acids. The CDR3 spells CASSKHQNTEAFF. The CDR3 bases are TGTGCCAGCAGTAAACATCAAAACACTGAAGCTTTCTTT.

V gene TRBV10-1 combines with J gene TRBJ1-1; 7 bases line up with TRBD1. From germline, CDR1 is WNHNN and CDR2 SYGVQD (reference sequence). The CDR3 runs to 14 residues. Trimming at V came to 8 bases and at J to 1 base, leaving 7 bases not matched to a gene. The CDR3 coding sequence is TGCGCCAGCGTTGAGGCAGGGGGGAACACTGAAGCTTTCTTT. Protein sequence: CASVEAGGNTEAFF.

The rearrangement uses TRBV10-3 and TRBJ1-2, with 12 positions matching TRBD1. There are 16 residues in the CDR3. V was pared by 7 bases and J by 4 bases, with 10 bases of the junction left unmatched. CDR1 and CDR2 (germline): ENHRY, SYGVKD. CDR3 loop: CAITKGQGAHGYGYTF. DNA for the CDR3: TGTGCCATCACGAAGGGACAGGGGGCGCATGGCTATGGCTACACCTTC.

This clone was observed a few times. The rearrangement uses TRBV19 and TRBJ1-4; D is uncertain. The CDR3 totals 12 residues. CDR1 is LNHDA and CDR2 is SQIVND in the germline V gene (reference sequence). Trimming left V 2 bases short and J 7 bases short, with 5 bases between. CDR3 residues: CASSITSEKLFF. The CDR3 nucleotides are TGTGCCAGTAGTATAACGAGTGAAAAACTGTTTTTT.

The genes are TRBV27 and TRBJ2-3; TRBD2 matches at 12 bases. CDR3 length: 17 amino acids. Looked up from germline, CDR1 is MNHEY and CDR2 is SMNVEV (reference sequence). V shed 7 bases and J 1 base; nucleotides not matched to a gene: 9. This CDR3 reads CASKTSGSRGRTDTQYF. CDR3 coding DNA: TGTGCCAGCAAGACTAGCGGGAGCCGGGGGCGCACAGATACGCAGTATTTT.

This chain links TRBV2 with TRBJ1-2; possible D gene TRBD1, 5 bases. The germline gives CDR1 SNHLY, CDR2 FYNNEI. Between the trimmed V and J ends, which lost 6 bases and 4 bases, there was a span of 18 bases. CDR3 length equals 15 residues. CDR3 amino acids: CASSLLDSASYGYTF. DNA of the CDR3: TGTGCCAGCAGCTTATTAGACAGCGCCAGCTATGGCTACACCTTC. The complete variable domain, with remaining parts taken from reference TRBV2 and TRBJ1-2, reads EPEVTQTPSHQVTQMGQEVILRCVPISNHLYFYWYRQILGQKVEFLVSFYNNEISEKSEIFDDQFSVERPDGSNFTLKIRSTKLEDSAMYFCASSLLDSASYGYTFGSGTRLTVV.

The CDR3 spells CASSLDRGNEAFF. The CDR3 DNA reads TGCGCCAGCAGCTTGGATCGGGGTAATGAAGCTTTCTTT. The V call is TRBV5-1, the J call TRBJ1-1; D is uncertain. V shed 0 bases and J shed 7 bases, with 10 bases lying between them. Germline V lookup: CDR1 SGHRS, CDR2 YFSETQ. The CDR3 spans 13 residues.

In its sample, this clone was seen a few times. The CDR3 nucleotides are TGTGCCAGTAGTATTAAGGGGGATACGCAGTATTTT. Amino acid sequence: CASSIKGDTQYF. The gene calls are TRBV19 and TRBJ2-3; the D gene is possibly TRBD1 (5 bases). Trimming shortened V by 3 bases and J by 6 bases, and 7 bases separated the two germline ends. The germline CDR1 and CDR2 sequences are LNHDA and SQIVND (reference sequence). This CDR3 has 12 amino acids.

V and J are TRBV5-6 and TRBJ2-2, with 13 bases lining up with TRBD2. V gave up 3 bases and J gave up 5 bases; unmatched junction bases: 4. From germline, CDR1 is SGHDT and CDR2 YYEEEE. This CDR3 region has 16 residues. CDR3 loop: CASSSGLAGETGELFF. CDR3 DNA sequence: TGTGCCAGCAGCTCCGGACTAGCGGGAGAAACCGGGGAGCTGTTTTTT.

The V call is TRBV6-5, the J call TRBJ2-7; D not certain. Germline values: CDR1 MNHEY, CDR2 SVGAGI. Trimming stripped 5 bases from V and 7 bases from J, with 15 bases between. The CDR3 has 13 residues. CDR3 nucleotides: TGTGCCAGCAGTCCCGCGACTCCCGGGGAGCAGTACTTC. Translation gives CASSPATPGEQYF.